This TCR beta chain was identified during a study of blood T cells in healthy people across ages. Combining a sample-barcoded 5' primer with a J-beta primer mix, a second PCR ran for about 6 to 12 cycles. Each single sample gave us at least 3 million CDR3-containing paired-end reads. TCRdb called the 5' RACE reads again in MiXCR, with one record for every CDR3 protein. The table shows about 1.4 million distinct CDR3 sequences, with 59% occurring only once. With each sample, at least 5 micrograms of total RNA were extracted. Worth noting for this clonotype: What it recognizes is unknown.

The length of the CDR3 is 15 residues. The ends lost 4 bases at V and 8 bases at J; junction bases unmatched: 11. Germline lookup yields CDR1 SSHAT and CDR2 FNYEAQ (reference sequence). Study results and caveats: Comparison with aged donors showed that long-lived donors had more naive CD4+ cells and higher diversity. Roughly linear age-related decline in beta diversity appeared, significant by age 40.

The TCR was taken from a man aged 18 to 29 in good health. The sample consisted of blood. The chain carries TRBV7-7 and TRBJ2-1; TRBD2 matches at 7 bases. The chain's CDR3 is CASSSRTSLPHEQFF. The CDR3 coding sequence is TGTGCCAGCAGCTCCCGGACTAGTCTCCCTCATGAGCAGTTCTTC.